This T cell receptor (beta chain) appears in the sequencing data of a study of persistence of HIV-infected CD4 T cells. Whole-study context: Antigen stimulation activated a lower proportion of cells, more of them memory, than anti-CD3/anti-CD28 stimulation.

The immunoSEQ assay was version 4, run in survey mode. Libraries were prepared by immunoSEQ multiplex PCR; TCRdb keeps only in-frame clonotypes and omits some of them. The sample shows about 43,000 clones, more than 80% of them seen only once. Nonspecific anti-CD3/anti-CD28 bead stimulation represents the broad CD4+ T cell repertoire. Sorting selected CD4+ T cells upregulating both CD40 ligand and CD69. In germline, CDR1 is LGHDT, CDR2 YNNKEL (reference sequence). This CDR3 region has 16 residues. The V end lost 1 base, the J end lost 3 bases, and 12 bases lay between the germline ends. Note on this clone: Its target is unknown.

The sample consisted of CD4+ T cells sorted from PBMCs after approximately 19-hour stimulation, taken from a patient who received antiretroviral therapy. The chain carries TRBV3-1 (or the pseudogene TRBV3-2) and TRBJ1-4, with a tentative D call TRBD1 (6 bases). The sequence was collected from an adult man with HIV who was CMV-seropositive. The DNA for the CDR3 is TGTGCCAGCAGCCAAGTCGGGGGGGCGTCTAATGAAAAACTGTTTTTT. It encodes CASSQVGGASNEKLFF.